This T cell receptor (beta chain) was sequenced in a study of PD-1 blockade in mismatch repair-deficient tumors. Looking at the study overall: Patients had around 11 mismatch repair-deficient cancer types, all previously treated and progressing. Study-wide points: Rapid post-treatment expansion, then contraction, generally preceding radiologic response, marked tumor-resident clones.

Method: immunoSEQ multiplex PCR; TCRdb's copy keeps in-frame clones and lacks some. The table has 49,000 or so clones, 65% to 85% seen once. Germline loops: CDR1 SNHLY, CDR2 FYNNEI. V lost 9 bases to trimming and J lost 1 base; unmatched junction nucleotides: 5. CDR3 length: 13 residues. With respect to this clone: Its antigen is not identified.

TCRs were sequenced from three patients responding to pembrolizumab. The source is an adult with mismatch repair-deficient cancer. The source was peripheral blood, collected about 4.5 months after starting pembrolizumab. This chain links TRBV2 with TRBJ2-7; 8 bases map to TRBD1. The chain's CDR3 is CASRTGKSYEQYF. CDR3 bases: TGTGCCAGTCGGACAGGGAAATCCTACGAGCAGTACTTC.